This entry lists 18 T cell receptor beta chains sequenced from one sample in a study of T-cell reconstitution after alpha-beta-depleted transplantation in children (dated by TCRdb to the mid-2010s). The receptor library was made with PCR. Sequencing used an Illumina HiSeq 2500. Molecular barcoding was employed in the preparation of TCR libraries, with unique molecular identifiers being used to normalize TCRbeta repertoire quantification. The public sequencing data were trimmed at Q25 with fastp and processed into clonotypes with MiXCR by TCRdb, which kept only in-frame beta chains. Identical CDR3 protein sequences are pooled into one entry, listed with their most common genes and DNA. The sample records 350,000 to 450,000 distinct CDR3 sequences, 20% of which are singletons. Jointly, the top ten make up 3% to 4.5% of the sample. The source material was PBMCs from the stem cell graft donor, sampled from the stem cell graft. The receptors were gathered from a human donor who donated a stem cell graft to a child with acute myeloid leukemia.

This clonotype has only a few counts. The chain links TRBV7-8 to TRBJ2-1; D is perhaps TRBD2 (6 bases). Germline CDR1 and CDR2: SGHVS and FQNEAQ. The V and J ends lost 4 bases and 4 bases respectively, with 14 bases between them. The CDR3 extends over 15 amino acids. For the CDR3, the DNA is TGTGCCAGCAGCTACGGGGGAGGCATGTACAATGAGCAGTTCTTC. Its translation: CASSYGGGMYNEQFF.

The chain has TRBV28 and TRBJ2-1; 7 nucleotides align to TRBD1. With V trimmed by 6 bases and J by 0 bases, 5 bases remained unmatched. This CDR3 has 15 amino acids. The germline CDR1 and CDR2 sequences are MDHEN and SYDVKM. For the CDR3, the DNA is TGTGCCAGCAGACGACAGGGTAGCTCCTACAATGAGCAGTTCTTC. Its protein product is CASRRQGSSYNEQFF.

V usage is TRBV5-1 and J usage is TRBJ2-1; a possible D gene is TRBD1 (5 bases). The CDR3 is 15 residues long. Germline lookup yields CDR1 SGHRS and CDR2 YFSETQ. V lost 0 bases, J lost 5 bases, and 12 bases lay in between. The CDR3 DNA reads TGCGCCAGCAGCTTGGGACAGCGCCTTCACAATGAGCAGTTCTTC. Translation gives CASSLGQRLHNEQFF.

This clonotype has more than one count but fewer than ten. The V and J genes are TRBV12-3 or TRBV12-4 and TRBJ2-2, with D uncertain. Deletions cut 7 bases from V and 5 bases from J, with 14 bases between. There are 14 residues in the CDR3. The DNA of the CDR3 is TGTGCCAGCAAATTGACCGGAAGGACCGGGGAGCTGTTTTTT. Encoded protein: CASKLTGRTGELFF.

This clonotype was observed at least ten times. The CDR3 sequence is CATEDRAVTGELFF. In DNA, the CDR3 is TGTGCCACCGAGGACAGGGCCGTCACCGGGGAGCTGTTTTTT. This sequence joins TRBV24-1 and TRBJ2-2; 8 bases align to TRBD1. The CDR3 totals 14 residues. CDR1 and CDR2 from the germline V gene are KGHDR and SFDVKD. V lost 9 bases and J lost 4; bases outside the gene matches: 6.

The chain joins TRBV29-1 to TRBJ1-1, with D maybe TRBD1 (5 bases). V shed 6 bases and J shed 0 bases, with 20 bases lying between them. This CDR3 contains 16 residues. CDR1 and CDR2 (germline): SQVTM, ANQGSEA. The CDR3 sequence is CSVSPGGVRMNTEAFF. CDR3 nucleotide sequence: TGCAGCGTCTCCCCTGGGGGGGTACGGATGAACACTGAAGCTTTCTTT.

This clonotype came up many times. The CDR3 DNA is TGTGCCAGCAGCAAAAGGTACCGCGAACTAGAGTTCTTC. Translating gives CASSKRYRELEFF. The J gene is TRBJ2-1, the V gene TRBV4-2, with TRBD2 as a possible D gene (5 bases). CDR1 and CDR2 from the germline V gene are LGHNA and YNFKEQ. CDR3 length: 13 residues. With 5 bases removed from V and 14 bases from J, the gap between germline ends came to 19 bases.

CDR3 in amino acids: CASRGIDMSSPLHF. For the CDR3, the DNA is TGTGCCAGCAGAGGAATCGATATGAGCTCACCCCTCCACTTT. The V gene is TRBV6-2 or TRBV6-3, the J gene TRBJ1-6; no firm D call. Germline CDR1 is MNHEY and CDR2 is SVGEGT. CDR3 length: 14 amino acids. V lost 6 bases and J lost 10, with 16 bases in between.

The chain uses TRBV5-1 and TRBJ1-1, with D unresolved. Germline CDR1 reads SGHRS; CDR2 reads YFSETQ. The germline V and J ends were trimmed by 3 bases and 6 bases, with 18 bases remaining between them. The CDR3 runs 15 residues. The CDR3 sequence: CASSSEGSLSAEAFF. The CDR3 bases are TGCGCCAGCAGCTCAGAGGGCAGTCTAAGCGCTGAAGCTTTCTTT. Variable domain in full (rest from reference TRBV5-1 and TRBJ1-1): KAGVTQTPRYLIKTRGQQVTLSCSPISGHRSVSWYQQTPGQGLQFLFEYFSETQRNKGNFPGRFSGRQFSNSRSEMNVSTLELGDSALYLCASSSEGSLSAEAFFGQGTRLTVV.

This clonotype appeared a few times. The CDR3 DNA reads TGTGCCAGCAGCGTAGATGGAGGGAAAGAGACCCAGTACTTC. Translation gives CASSVDGGKETQYF. The chain joins TRBV9 to TRBJ2-5, with D possibly being TRBD2 (6 bases). Per germline, CDR1 SGDLS and CDR2 YYNGEE. V gave up 0 bases and J gave up 3 bases, with 9 bases separating them. The CDR3 extends over 14 amino acids.

This clonotype came up a few times. This rearrangement joins TRBV12-3 or TRBV12-4 to TRBJ2-7; 10 bases map to TRBD1. Trimming cost V 2 bases and J 2 bases; bases outside gene matches: 9. This CDR3 comprises 17 residues. The CDR3 DNA follows: TGTGCCAGCAGTTTATCTCCCGGGACAGGGGTCACCTACGAGCAGTACTTC. Translated: CASSLSPGTGVTYEQYF.

This clonotype was counted a few times. V usage is TRBV20-1 and J usage is TRBJ2-3; TRBD2 matches at 11 bases. The CDR3 extends over 16 amino acids. The germline gives CDR1 DFQATT, CDR2 SNEGSKA (reference sequence). The ends lost 6 bases at V and 3 bases at J; junction bases unmatched: 11. The CDR3 sequence is CSARGILAGVTDTQYF. CDR3 bases: TGCAGTGCCAGGGGAATACTAGCGGGAGTTACAGATACGCAGTATTTT.

V gene TRBV11-2 combines with J gene TRBJ2-1; the D gene is possibly TRBD2 (5 bases). Germline V gene data show CDR1 as SGHAT and CDR2 as FQNNGV. The CDR3 consists of 14 residues. The V gene lost 3 bases and the J gene lost 5 bases, with 11 bases spanning the gap. In nucleotides, the CDR3 is TGTGCCAGCAGCTTCCCTGGAGGCCACAATGAGCAGTTCTTC. Translation: CASSFPGGHNEQFF.

The genes are TRBV3-1 and TRBJ2-7; 10 nucleotides line up with TRBD2. CDR1 is LGHDT and CDR2 is YNNKEL in the germline V gene (reference sequence). Losses at the gene ends were 10 bases for V and 0 bases for J; bases not matched to a gene: 12. The CDR3 covers 16 residues. The CDR3 is CATQGGLAESSYEQYF. Here the CDR3 DNA reads TGTGCCACACAAGGTGGACTAGCGGAAAGCTCCTACGAGCAGTACTTC.

This clonotype was seen a handful of times. The J gene is TRBJ2-1, the V gene TRBV11-3; D assignment may be TRBD1 or TRBD2 (5 bases each). The germline V gene has CDR1 SGHNT and CDR2 YENEEA. This CDR3 spans 15 amino acids. The V and J ends lost 0 bases and 9 bases respectively, with 15 bases between them. CDR3 sequence reads: CASSLEGTWDREQFF. The CDR3 DNA follows: TGTGCCAGCAGCTTAGAGGGGACCTGGGACCGTGAGCAGTTCTTC.

This sequence joins TRBV12-3 or TRBV12-4 and TRBJ2-3; D is perhaps TRBD2 (5 bases). With 5 bases removed from V and 3 bases from J, the gap between germline ends came to 15 bases. This CDR3 is 15 amino acids long. The CDR3 spells CASSRTDKGTDTQYF. The DNA of the CDR3 is TGTGCCAGCAGTCGGACTGACAAGGGTACAGATACGCAGTATTTT.

The chain recombines TRBV10-3 with TRBJ2-5; maybe TRBD2 (6 bases). V dropped 0 bases and J dropped 3 bases, with 8 bases sitting between them. Germline CDR1 reads ENHRY; CDR2 reads SYGVKD. The CDR3 covers 14 residues. CDR3 amino acids: CAISESTGEETQYF. DNA of the CDR3: TGTGCCATCAGTGAGTCGACGGGAGAAGAGACCCAGTACTTC.

This clonotype has ten or more counts. This chain uses TRBV7-9 with TRBJ2-3; unclear D gene. The germline V gene encodes CDR1 SEHNR and CDR2 FQNEAQ (reference sequence). The CDR3 has 11 amino acids. Trimming took 8 bases from V and 2 from J, leaving 5 bases between them. In DNA, the CDR3 is TGTGCCAGCTCAGACACAGATACGCAGTATTTT. Its translation: CASSDTDTQYF.